The clone carrying this TCR beta chain has a handful of counts. Its cognate antigen is unknown. Specified treatment: oral pan-JAK inhibitor, 5-10 mg twice daily. The study team obtained lesional scalp punch biopsies and peripheral blood from alopecia areata patients. In each case, RNA was isolated and then reverse transcribed into cDNA as the sequencing template. Measured with immunoSEQ multiplex PCR; TCRdb has only the in-frame clones, and not every one. The table lists 180,000 or so clones, 40% to 55% of them singletons. Per germline, CDR1 SNHLY and CDR2 FYNNEI. The germline V and J ends were trimmed by 4 bases and 5 bases, with 2 bases remaining between them. The CDR3 totals 11 residues. The data derive from a study of CD8+ T cells in alopecia areata. Study-wide context: A regimen of oral tofacitinib, 5 to 10 mg twice daily, was given to treated patients.

Study-wide points: Higher clonality and more expanded CD8+ clones appeared in lesional than normal scalp.

The clonotype comes from a human donor with alopecia areata. The chain links TRBV2 to TRBJ1-4; D is uncertain. The sample in question was CD8+ T cells sorted from blood, obtained between weeks 51 and 54, from a patient treated with tofacitinib. CDR3 region: CASSGNEKLFF. The CDR3 DNA reads TGTGCCAGCAGTGGAAATGAAAAACTGTTTTTT.